The 13 T cell receptor beta chains listed next were all sequenced from one sample in a study of T cells in narcolepsy. Here immunoSEQ multiplex PCR was the method, and the copy in TCRdb shows in-frame clones only, minus some. This sample yields 30,000 to 40,000 clones, of which 75% to 85% are seen a single time; around 2.3% belongs to the top ten. Sequencing was done on a sample of CD45RA- memory CD4+ T cells from PBMCs. These receptors all come from a human donor with narcolepsy.

As concerns this clone: This sample also contains other DNA sequences that code for the same CDR3. The chain employs TRBV16 and TRBJ2-1; 8 bases line up with TRBD1. CDR1 is KGHSY, CDR2 FQNENV, per germline. Trimming removed 1 base from V and 10 bases from J; junction bases left unmatched: 6. This CDR3 is 14 amino acids long. The CDR3 reads CASSQLRTGNEQFF. The CDR3 nucleotides are TGTGCCAGCAGCCAATTGAGGACAGGGAACGAGCAGTTCTTC.

This clone came up a few times. This chain links TRBV27 with TRBJ2-7, with TRBD1 matching over 8 bases. Germline trimming cut 5 bases from V and 3 bases from J; bases unmatched to any gene: 6. The CDR3 consists of 14 residues. The germline CDR1 and CDR2 sequences are MNHEY and SMNVEV (reference sequence). CDR3 sequence reads: CASSPGQGLYEQYF. Here the CDR3 DNA reads TGTGCCAGCAGTCCCGGACAGGGACTCTACGAGCAGTACTTC.

The chain employs TRBV7-3 and TRBJ2-5; D possibly matches TRBD1 or TRBD2 (6 bases each). The germline V gene encodes CDR1 SGHTA and CDR2 FQGTGA. The V gene lost 2 bases and the J gene lost 5 bases, with 15 bases spanning the gap. The CDR3 spans 15 residues. This chain's CDR3 is CASSLEGGGAETQYF. DNA of the CDR3: TGTGCCAGCAGCTTAGAAGGGGGAGGTGCGGAGACCCAGTACTTC.

The V and J genes are TRBV7-2 and TRBJ1-1; unclear D gene. Germline CDR1 is SGHTA and CDR2 is FQGNSA. V gave up 1 base and J gave up 7 bases, with 10 bases separating them. This CDR3 spans 13 amino acids. CDR3 protein: CASSLVGGYEAFF. CDR3 coding DNA: TGTGCCAGCAGCTTAGTGGGCGGATATGAAGCTTTCTTT.

The CDR3 coding sequence is TGCGCCAGCAGCCAAGATCCCGGGCTAAATCTTAGAGAAGCTTTCTTT. Its translation is CASSQDPGLNLREAFF. The chain employs TRBV4-3 and TRBJ1-1, with unresolved D. CDR1 and CDR2 from the germline V gene are LGHNA and YSLEER. This CDR3 has 16 residues. V was clipped by 0 bases and J by 8 bases, with 19 bases between them.

This chain connects TRBV11-2 to TRBJ2-2; tentatively, D is TRBD1 (6 bases). Trimming took off 5 bases at V and 4 bases at J, with 17 bases between the two ends. The germline CDR1 and CDR2 sequences are SGHAT and FQNNGV. The CDR3 runs to 16 residues. In DNA, the CDR3 is TGTGCCAGCAGCCTCGGGACATCTGGGAGCACCGGGGAGCTGTTTTTT. Translated: CASSLGTSGSTGELFF.

V is TRBV10-1 and J is TRBJ2-2, with D perhaps given as TRBD1 or TRBD2 (5 bases each). CDR1 is WNHNN, CDR2 SYGVQD, per germline (reference sequence). The CDR3 loop spans 13 amino acids. Between the trimmed V and J ends, which lost 5 bases and 4 bases, there was a span of 8 bases. The CDR3 sequence: CASSRGPTGELFF. For the CDR3, the DNA is TGCGCCAGCAGTAGGGGACCCACCGGGGAGCTGTTTTTT.

In its sample, this clone was seen a few times. Other DNA sequences of this sample code for an identical CDR3. The chain links TRBV29-1 to TRBJ1-2; TRBD1 might be the D (5 bases). Trimming removed 6 bases at V and 8 bases at J, with 13 bases between. The CDR3 totals 11 residues. Germline V lookup: CDR1 SQVTM, CDR2 ANQGSEA. CDR3 amino acids: CSVQSGGGYTF. CDR3 nucleotide sequence: TGCAGCGTCCAGAGTGGGGGAGGCTACACCTTC.

The V call is TRBV19, the J call TRBJ2-5; D unresolved. V shed 8 bases and J shed 1 base, with 11 bases lying between them. The CDR3 length is 13 residues. CDR1 is LNHDA and CDR2 is SQIVND in the germline V gene (reference sequence). The CDR3 sequence: CASRRVPQETQYF. DNA of the CDR3: TGTGCCAGTCGACGGGTCCCCCAAGAGACCCAGTACTTC.

This clone was seen once. The chain carries TRBV27 and TRBJ2-5, with D maybe TRBD1 (6 bases). The CDR3 totals 13 residues. Germline CDR1 and CDR2: MNHEY and SMNVEV (reference sequence). The V gene lost 2 bases and the J gene lost 5 bases, with 9 bases spanning the gap. Here the CDR3 reads CASSLRGTETQYF. CDR3 nucleotides: TGTGCCAGCAGTTTAAGGGGGACCGAGACCCAGTACTTC.

V usage is TRBV5-6 and J usage is TRBJ2-1; D gene unclear. Trimming removed 2 bases from V and 8 bases from J, with 11 bases in between. Germline V gene sequence: CDR1 SGHDT, CDR2 YYEEEE. CDR3 length: 13 amino acids. The CDR3 DNA is TGTGCCAGCAGCTTTAGGGCCGTGGATGAGCAGTTCTTC. Residues: CASSFRAVDEQFF.

V is TRBV2 and J is TRBJ2-7, with D hard to call. The CDR3 consists of 13 residues. Between the trimmed V and J ends, which lost 7 bases and 2 bases, there was a span of 12 bases. The germline V gene encodes CDR1 SNHLY and CDR2 FYNNEI. The chain's CDR3 is CASTSNPTYEQYF. CDR3 DNA: TGTGCCAGCACCTCAAACCCAACCTACGAGCAGTACTTC.

This clone was observed once. The chain has TRBV11-2 and TRBJ1-2; D gene uncertain. V dropped 6 bases and J dropped 5 bases, with 16 bases sitting between them. There are 14 residues in the CDR3. The germline CDR1 and CDR2 sequences are SGHAT and FQNNGV. The CDR3 sequence is CASSPGPTEYGYTF. DNA of the CDR3: TGTGCCAGCAGTCCTGGTCCGACGGAATATGGCTACACCTTC.